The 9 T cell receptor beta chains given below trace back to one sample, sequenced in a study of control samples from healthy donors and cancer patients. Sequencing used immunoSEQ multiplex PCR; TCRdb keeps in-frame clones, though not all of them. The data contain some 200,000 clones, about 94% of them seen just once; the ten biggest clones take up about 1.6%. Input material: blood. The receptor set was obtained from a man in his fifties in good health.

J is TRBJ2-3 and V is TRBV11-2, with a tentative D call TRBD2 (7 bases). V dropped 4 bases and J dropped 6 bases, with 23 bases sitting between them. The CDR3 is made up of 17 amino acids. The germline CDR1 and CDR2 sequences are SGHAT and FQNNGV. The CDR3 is CASSSGGGTEAGDTQYF. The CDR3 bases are TGTGCCAGCAGCTCGGGGGGCGGGACGGAAGCCGGGGATACGCAGTATTTT. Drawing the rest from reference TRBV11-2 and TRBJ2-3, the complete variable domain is EAGVAQSPRYKIIEKRQSVAFWCNPISGHATLYWYQQILGQGPKLLIQFQNNGVVDDSQLPKDRFSAERLKGVDSTLKIQPAKLEDSAVYLCASSSGGGTEAGDTQYFGPGTRLTVL.

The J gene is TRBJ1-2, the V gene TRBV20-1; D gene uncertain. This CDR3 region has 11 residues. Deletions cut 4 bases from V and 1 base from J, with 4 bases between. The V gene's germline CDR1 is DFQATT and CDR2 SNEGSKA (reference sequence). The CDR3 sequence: CSAKLNYGYTF. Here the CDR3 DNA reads TGCAGTGCTAAGCTTAACTATGGCTACACCTTC.

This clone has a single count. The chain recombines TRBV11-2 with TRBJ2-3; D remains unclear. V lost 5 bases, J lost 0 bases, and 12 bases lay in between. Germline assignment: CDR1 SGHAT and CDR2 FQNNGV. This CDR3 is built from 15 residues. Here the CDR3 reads CASSKSRPSTDTQYF. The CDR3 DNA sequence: TGTGCCAGCAGCAAGTCTAGGCCTAGCACAGATACGCAGTATTTT.

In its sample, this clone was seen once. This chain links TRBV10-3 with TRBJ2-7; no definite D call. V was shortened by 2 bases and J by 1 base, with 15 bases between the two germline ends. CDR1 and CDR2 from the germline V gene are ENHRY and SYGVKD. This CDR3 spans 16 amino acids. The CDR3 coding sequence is TGTGCCATCAGTGAGAGGGCAGGCTCTGGATCCTACGAGCAGTACTTC. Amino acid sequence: CAISERAGSGSYEQYF.

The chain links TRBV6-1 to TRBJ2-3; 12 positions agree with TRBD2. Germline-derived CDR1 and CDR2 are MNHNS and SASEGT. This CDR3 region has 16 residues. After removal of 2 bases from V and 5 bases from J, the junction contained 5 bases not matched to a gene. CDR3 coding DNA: TGTGCCAGCAGTGAACCTAGCGGGGGGGCGGGAGATACGCAGTATTTT. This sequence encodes CASSEPSGGAGDTQYF.

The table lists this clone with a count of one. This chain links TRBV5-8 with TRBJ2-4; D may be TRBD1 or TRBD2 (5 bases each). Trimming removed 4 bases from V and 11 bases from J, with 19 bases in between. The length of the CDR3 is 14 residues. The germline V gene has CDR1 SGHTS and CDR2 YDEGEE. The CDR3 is CASSIRDPSTVQYF. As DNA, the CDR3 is TGTGCCAGCAGCATCCGGGACCCCTCTACGGTTCAGTACTTC.

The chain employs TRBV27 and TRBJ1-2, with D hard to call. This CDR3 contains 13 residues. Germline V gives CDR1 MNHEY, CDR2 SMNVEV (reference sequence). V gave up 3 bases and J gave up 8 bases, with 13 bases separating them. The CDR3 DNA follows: TGTGCCAGCAGTTTCCCCGGCGGCGACGGCTACACCTTC. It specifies CASSFPGGDGYTF.

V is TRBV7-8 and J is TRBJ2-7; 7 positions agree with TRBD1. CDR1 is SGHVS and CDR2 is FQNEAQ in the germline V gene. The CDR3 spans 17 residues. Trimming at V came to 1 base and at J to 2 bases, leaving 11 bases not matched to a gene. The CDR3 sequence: CASSLVGAGGRTYEQYV. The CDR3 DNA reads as TGTGCCAGCAGCTTAGTCGGAGCAGGGGGAAGGACCTACGAGCAGTACGTC.

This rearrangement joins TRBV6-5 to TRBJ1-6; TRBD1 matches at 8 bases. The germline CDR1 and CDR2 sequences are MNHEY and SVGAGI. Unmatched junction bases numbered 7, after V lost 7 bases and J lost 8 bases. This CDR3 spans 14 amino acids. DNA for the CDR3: TGTGCCAGCAAAACAGGACAGGGAGATTCACCCCTCCACTTT. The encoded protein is CASKTGQGDSPLHF.